This TCR beta chain stems from a study of technical replicates of blood from several donors. TCRdb's table, derived via immunoSEQ multiplex PCR, lists solely in-frame clones and lacks some. Seen here are 60,000 or so clones, around nine tenths observed once, and the top ten hold roughly 5%. CDR3 size: 14 residues. The ends lost 5 bases at V and 6 bases at J; junction bases unmatched: 7. In germline, CDR1 is KGHSH, CDR2 LQKENI. V is TRBV18 and J is TRBJ1-1; TRBD1 agrees at 9 bases. This clonotype originated in a human donor in good health. Some clones in this sample may be carry-over from other donors' samples. Sequenced material: PBMCs. This CDR3 reads CASSVTGGEAEAFF. The CDR3 nucleotides are TGTGCCAGCTCAGTAACAGGGGGCGAGGCTGAAGCTTTCTTT.